These 27 T cell receptor beta chains share one sample of origin, sequenced in a study of blood T cell repertoires in COVID-19. Repertoires were generated with immunoSEQ multiplex PCR, while TCRdb's copy carries only in-frame clones and drops some. Of 85,000 to 90,000 clones detected, 65% to 80% appear once; the ten largest clones hold around 11%. The sequenced sample was peripheral blood. Source of these receptors: a man between 65 and 85 years old with acute or convalescent COVID-19.

This chain uses TRBV19 with TRBJ2-2, with 9 bases fitting TRBD2. The CDR3 is made up of 15 amino acids. The germline gives CDR1 LNHDA, CDR2 SQIVND (reference sequence). The V segment lost 7 bases and the J segment 6 bases; nucleotides outside the gene matches: 9. The CDR3 loop is CASKGGIAGAGELFF. The CDR3 region has the DNA TGTGCCAGTAAAGGGGGAATAGCGGGGGCCGGGGAGCTGTTTTTT.

This clone was picked up a small number of times. The chain recombines TRBV2 with TRBJ1-5; no clear D gene. This CDR3 region has 15 residues. Per the germline V gene, CDR1 is SNHLY and CDR2 is FYNNEI. V lost 3 bases and J 5 bases, leaving 14 bases between the germline ends. The CDR3 sequence: CASSEGRPSHQPQHF. Here the CDR3 DNA reads TGTGCCAGCAGTGAGGGCAGGCCCAGCCATCAGCCCCAGCATTTT.

The chain carries TRBV6-4 and TRBJ2-2; 7 bases map to TRBD1. The germline CDR1 and CDR2 sequences are MRHNA and SNTAGT. V was pared by 8 bases and J by 1 base, with 1 base of the junction left unmatched. This CDR3 is built from 13 residues. CDR3 DNA: TGTGCCAGCGGGACAGAGAACACCGGGGAGCTGTTTTTT. As protein: CASGTENTGELFF.

This clone showed up just once. The chain combines TRBV27 with TRBJ2-1, with 8 bases aligning to TRBD1. The germline V gene has CDR1 MNHEY and CDR2 SMNVEV (reference sequence). The length of the CDR3 is 14 residues. V shed 5 bases and J 10 bases; nucleotides not matched to a gene: 10. CDR3 residues: CASSVGTGGGEQFF. DNA for the CDR3: TGTGCCAGCAGTGTCGGGACAGGAGGGGGGGAGCAGTTCTTC.

The chain joins TRBV28 to TRBJ1-6, with D possibly being TRBD1 (5 bases). V shed 3 bases and J shed 7 bases, with 13 bases lying between them. Per germline, CDR1 MDHEN and CDR2 SYDVKM. The CDR3 runs 15 residues. In DNA, the CDR3 is TGTGCCAGCAGTTTGCGGGGCCAAATGAATTCACCCCTCCACTTT. Translating it yields CASSLRGQMNSPLHF.

This chain links TRBV10-3 with TRBJ2-3; 9 bases line up with TRBD1. Losses at the gene ends were 4 bases for V and 4 bases for J; bases not matched to a gene: 9. Per germline, CDR1 ENHRY and CDR2 SYGVKD. This CDR3 contains 16 residues. CDR3 sequence reads: CAISGTGEDGADTQYF. CDR3 DNA sequence: TGTGCCATCAGTGGGACAGGGGAAGATGGAGCAGATACGCAGTATTTT.

To note about this clone: Other nucleotide sequences from this sample produce the same CDR3. The rearrangement uses TRBV28 and TRBJ1-3, with D possibly being TRBD1 (6 bases). This CDR3 is 15 amino acids long. The V gene lost 3 bases and the J gene lost 4 bases, with 13 bases spanning the gap. Germline lookup yields CDR1 MDHEN and CDR2 SYDVKM. This CDR3 is CASSLTGLGGNTIYF. CDR3 nucleotides: TGTGCCAGCAGTTTGACAGGCCTGGGGGGAAACACCATATATTTT.

The chain combines TRBV3-1 (or the pseudogene TRBV3-2) with TRBJ2-5; weak D call: TRBD1 (6 bases). The CDR3 extends over 16 amino acids. Germline CDR1 is LGHDT and CDR2 is YNNKEL (reference sequence). Trimming removed 5 bases at V and 1 base at J, with 17 bases between. The CDR3 spells CASSVPAGQPQETQYF. In DNA form, the CDR3 reads TGTGCCAGCAGCGTTCCGGCTGGACAGCCCCAAGAGACCCAGTACTTC.

This clone was detected a few times. The chain is built from TRBV10-1 and TRBJ2-1; 11 bases line up with TRBD1. Germline trimming cut 8 bases from V and 6 bases from J; bases unmatched to any gene: 6. Germline CDR1 is WNHNN and CDR2 is SYGVQD (reference sequence). The CDR3 is made up of 14 amino acids. The CDR3 loop reads CASAKDRGLNEQFF. DNA for the CDR3: TGCGCCAGCGCCAAGGACAGGGGGCTCAATGAGCAGTTCTTC.

V and J are TRBV7-8 and TRBJ1-2; no clear D gene. V shed 3 bases and J shed 4 bases, with 9 bases lying between them. Germline CDR1 SGHVS, CDR2 FQNEAQ. This CDR3 contains 13 residues. The CDR3, as DNA: TGTGCCAGCAGCTTTGGGGAGGCCTATGGCTACACCTTC. Translation gives CASSFGEAYGYTF.

This clone was found a few times. The CDR3 coding sequence is TGTGCCAGCCCTAATGGACCGGGAGGGGAAGTAAGAGAGACCCAGTACTTC. Translating gives CASPNGPGGEVRETQYF. The V call is TRBV5-8, the J call TRBJ2-5; 8 positions match TRBD2. The germline CDR1 and CDR2 sequences are SGHTS and YDEGEE. V lost 7 bases to trimming and J lost 4 bases; unmatched junction nucleotides: 18. The CDR3 loop spans 17 amino acids.

The chain carries TRBV2 and TRBJ1-5; D is possibly TRBD1 (5 bases). The CDR3 is 13 residues long. V was cut by 3 bases and J by 5 bases, with 8 bases left in between. Germline CDR1 and CDR2: SNHLY and FYNNEI. The CDR3 reads CASSEQGYQPQHF. In DNA, the CDR3 is TGTGCCAGCAGTGAGCAGGGTTATCAGCCCCAGCATTTT.

This clone was picked up a small number of times. The chain has TRBV6-6 and TRBJ1-6, with D possibly TRBD1 on 5 matching bases. V was shortened by 0 bases and J by 7 bases, with 10 bases between the two germline ends. Per germline, CDR1 MNHNY and CDR2 SVGAGI (reference sequence). The CDR3 extends over 15 amino acids. CDR3 sequence: CASSYSWGENSPLHF. The CDR3 DNA sequence: TGTGCCAGCAGTTACTCGTGGGGCGAAAATTCACCCCTCCACTTT.

The chain links TRBV5-5 to TRBJ2-7; D may be TRBD2 (6 bases). V dropped 4 bases and J dropped 1 base, with 12 bases sitting between them. The germline gives CDR1 SGHKS, CDR2 YYEKEE (reference sequence). The CDR3 is 14 amino acids. In DNA form, the CDR3 reads TGTGCCAGCAGCCCCCGGGACTGGTCCTACGAGCAGTACGTC. This sequence encodes CASSPRDWSYEQYV.

This chain connects TRBV28 to TRBJ2-3; 11 positions agree with TRBD2. With V trimmed by 4 bases and J by 2 bases, 5 bases remained unmatched. Germline loops: CDR1 MDHEN, CDR2 SYDVKM. The CDR3 is made up of 16 amino acids. CDR3 nucleotide sequence: TGTGCCAGCAGTTCTTCTAGCGGGGGGTTCACAGATACGCAGTATTTT. Translation: CASSSSSGGFTDTQYF.

This clone came up a few times. The rearrangement links TRBV5-1 to TRBJ2-7, with D possibly TRBD1 on 5 matching bases. V was cut by 4 bases and J by 7 bases, with 15 bases left in between. Germline CDR1 is SGHRS and CDR2 is YFSETQ. The CDR3 totals 13 residues. The CDR3 region is CASSKDTLREQYF. The CDR3 DNA follows: TGCGCCAGCAGCAAGGACACCCTTCGGGAGCAGTACTTC.

The chain combines TRBV20-1 with TRBJ1-2; no clear D gene. The CDR3 totals 14 residues. Trimming pared 3 bases from V and 0 bases from J, leaving 11 bases between. Germline-derived CDR1 and CDR2 are DFQATT and SNEGSKA (reference sequence). The CDR3 sequence is CSASPRSANYGYTF. The CDR3 nucleotides read TGCAGTGCTAGTCCCAGGTCAGCTAACTATGGCTACACCTTC.

The CDR3 is CASSPTPTGQPYGYTF. The CDR3 coding sequence is TGTGCCAGCAGTCCTACCCCGACAGGGCAACCCTATGGCTACACCTTC. The V and J genes are TRBV27 and TRBJ1-2; 7 nucleotides line up with TRBD1. With 5 bases clipped from V and 4 bases from J, the junction kept 13 bases outside the gene matches. Germline loops: CDR1 MNHEY, CDR2 SMNVEV (reference sequence). CDR3 size: 16 residues.

The J gene is TRBJ1-2, the V gene TRBV3-1 (or the pseudogene TRBV3-2), with 10 bases aligning to TRBD1. CDR1 LGHDT and CDR2 YNNKEL come from the germline V gene (reference sequence). The CDR3 covers 15 residues. With V trimmed by 6 bases and J by 6 bases, 10 bases remained unmatched. CDR3 amino acids: CASSFSSGTGDGYTF. DNA for the CDR3: TGTGCCAGCAGTTTTTCCTCCGGGACAGGGGATGGCTACACCTTC.

Concerning this clone: This may be a read error, as it is one base from a much larger clone. This same CDR3 is encoded by further DNA sequences in the sample. The genes are TRBV7-9 and TRBJ2-5, with TRBD1 matching over 9 bases. This CDR3 has 14 residues. Germline-derived CDR1 and CDR2 are SEHNR and FQNEAQ (reference sequence). This CDR3 is CASSSYRGLETQYF. DNA of the CDR3: TGTGCCAGCAGCTCGTACAGGGGGCTGGAGACCCAATACTTC.

The chain links TRBV6-4 to TRBJ1-2, with TRBD1 identical over 8 bases. Trimming at V came to 1 base and at J to 4 bases, leaving 2 bases not matched to a gene. The CDR3 sequence is 14 residues long. The germline V gene encodes CDR1 MRHNA and CDR2 SNTAGT. CDR3 nucleotides: TGTGCCAGCAGTGACTTAGGACAGGGCTATGGCTACACCTTC. Its translation: CASSDLGQGYGYTF.

This chain connects TRBV2 to TRBJ2-5, with D maybe TRBD2 (5 bases). In germline, CDR1 is SNHLY, CDR2 FYNNEI. The V end lost 10 bases, the J end lost 4 bases, and 10 bases lay between the germline ends. CDR3 length: 11 residues. The DNA of the CDR3 is TGTGCCACCGGACTTGGAGAGACCCAGTACTTC. Amino acids: CATGLGETQYF.

This rearrangement joins TRBV19 to TRBJ2-3, with 11 positions matching TRBD2. The CDR3 is made up of 16 amino acids. Trimming removed 6 bases from V and 4 bases from J; junction bases left unmatched: 9. Per the germline V gene, CDR1 is LNHDA and CDR2 is SQIVND (reference sequence). The CDR3 DNA reads TGTGCCAGTAGACCCTTAGCGGGGGGGTCCGCAGATACGCAGTATTTT. It is translated as CASRPLAGGSADTQYF.

The chain uses TRBV4-2 and TRBJ1-4; 9 bases are a match to TRBD1. CDR1 is LGHNA, CDR2 YNFKEQ, per germline. The CDR3 is 14 residues long. V gave up 4 bases and J gave up 8 bases; unmatched junction bases: 5. CDR3: CASSPGTGKEKLFF. For the CDR3, the DNA is TGTGCCAGCAGCCCTGGGACAGGGAAAGAAAAACTGTTTTTT.

This rearrangement joins TRBV29-1 to TRBJ2-3; D remains unclear. CDR3 length: 12 amino acids. Per the germline V gene, CDR1 is SQVTM and CDR2 is ANQGSEA. The ends were cut back, 4 bases at V and 0 bases at J, with 5 bases in the middle. For the CDR3, the DNA is TGCAGCGTTGCCACTAGCACAGATACGCAGTATTTT. Protein: CSVATSTDTQYF.

This clone appeared a single time. This chain connects TRBV4-1 to TRBJ2-1; D may be TRBD2 (6 bases). CDR3 size: 17 residues. Germline V gene sequence: CDR1 MGHRA, CDR2 YSYEKL. V dropped 1 base and J dropped 0 bases, with 13 bases sitting between them. CDR3 region: CASSQGPPDYSYNEQFF. The DNA for the CDR3 is TGCGCCAGCAGCCAAGGGCCGCCGGACTACTCCTACAATGAGCAGTTCTTC.

CDR3 DNA sequence: TGTGCCACCAGCAGTAAACAGGGGGTGGAAACTGAAGCTTTCTTT. Translation: CATSSKQGVETEAFF. The V call is TRBV15, the J call TRBJ1-1, with TRBD1 matching over 8 bases. The CDR3 is made up of 15 amino acids. CDR1 is LNHNV, CDR2 YYDKDF, per germline (reference sequence). The V and J ends lost 3 bases and 5 bases, in that order; junction bases with no gene match: 8.